This TCR beta chain appears in the sequencing data of a study of blood T cell repertoires in COVID-19. The CDR3 covers 14 residues. Looked up from germline, CDR1 is MDHEN and CDR2 is SYDVKM. The V end lost 3 bases, the J end lost 10 bases, and 18 bases lay between the germline ends. Authors' methods: By means of reference gene primer amplification, nucleated cell counts were estimated. TCRdb keeps only in-frame clones here, not all; method: immunoSEQ multiplex PCR. V and J calls and clone size are copied from that table; D and trimming were computed from the DNA. The table includes hundreds of thousands of clones, less than 90% detected once.

The source material was PBMCs or T cells enriched from blood (not recorded which). The TCR was taken from a woman aged 50 to 65 who had recovered from COVID-19. The chain employs TRBV28 and TRBJ1-1; D unresolved. CDR3 sequence reads: CASSFATGSLIAFF. The CDR3, as DNA: TGTGCCAGCAGTTTTGCGACGGGGTCACTGATAGCTTTCTTT.